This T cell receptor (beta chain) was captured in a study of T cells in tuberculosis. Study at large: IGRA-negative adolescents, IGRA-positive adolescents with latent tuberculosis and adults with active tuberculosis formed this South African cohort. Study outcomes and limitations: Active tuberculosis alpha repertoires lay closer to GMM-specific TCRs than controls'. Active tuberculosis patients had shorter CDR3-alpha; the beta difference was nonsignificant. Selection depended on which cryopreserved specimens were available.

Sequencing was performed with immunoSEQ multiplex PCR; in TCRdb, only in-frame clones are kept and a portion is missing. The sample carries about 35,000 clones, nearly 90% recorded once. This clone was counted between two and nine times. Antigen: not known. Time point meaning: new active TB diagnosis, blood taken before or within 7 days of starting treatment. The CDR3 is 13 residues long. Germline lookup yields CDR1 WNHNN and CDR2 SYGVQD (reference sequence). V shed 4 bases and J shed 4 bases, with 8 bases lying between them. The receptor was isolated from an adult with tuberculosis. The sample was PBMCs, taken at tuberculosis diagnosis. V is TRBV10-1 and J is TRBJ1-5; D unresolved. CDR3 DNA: TGCGCCAGCAGTGTTGGCTTGAATCAGCCCCAGCATTTT. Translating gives CASSVGLNQPQHF.